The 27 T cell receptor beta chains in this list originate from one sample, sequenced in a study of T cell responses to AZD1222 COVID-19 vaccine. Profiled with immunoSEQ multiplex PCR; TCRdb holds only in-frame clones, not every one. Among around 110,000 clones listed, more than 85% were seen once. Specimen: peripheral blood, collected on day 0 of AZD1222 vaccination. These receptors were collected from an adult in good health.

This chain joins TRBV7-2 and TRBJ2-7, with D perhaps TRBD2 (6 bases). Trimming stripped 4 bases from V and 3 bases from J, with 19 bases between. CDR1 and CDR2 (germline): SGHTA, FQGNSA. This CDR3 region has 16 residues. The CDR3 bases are TGTGCCAGCAGCTCCCCGGGACTCGTACCTCTCTACGAGCAGTACTTC. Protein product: CASSSPGLVPLYEQYF. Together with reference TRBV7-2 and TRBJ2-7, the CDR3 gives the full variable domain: GAGVSQSPSNKVTEKGKDVELRCDPISGHTALYWYRQSLGQGLEFLIYFQGNSAPDKSGLPSDRFSAERTGGSVSTLTIQRTQQEDSAVYLCASSSPGLVPLYEQYFGPGTRLTVT.

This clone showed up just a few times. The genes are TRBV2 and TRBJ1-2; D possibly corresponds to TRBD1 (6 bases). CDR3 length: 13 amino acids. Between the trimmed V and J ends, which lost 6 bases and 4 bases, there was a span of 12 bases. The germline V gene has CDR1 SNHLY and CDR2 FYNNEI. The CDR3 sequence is CASRGAGSYGYTF. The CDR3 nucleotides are TGTGCCAGCAGGGGGGCAGGGTCCTATGGCTACACCTTC.

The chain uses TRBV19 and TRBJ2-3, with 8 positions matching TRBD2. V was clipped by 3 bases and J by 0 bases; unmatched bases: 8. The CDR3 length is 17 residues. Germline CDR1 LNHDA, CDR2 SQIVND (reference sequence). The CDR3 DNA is TGTGCCAGTAGTATGTTCGGACTAGCTACTAGCACAGATACGCAGTATTTT. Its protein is CASSMFGLATSTDTQYF.

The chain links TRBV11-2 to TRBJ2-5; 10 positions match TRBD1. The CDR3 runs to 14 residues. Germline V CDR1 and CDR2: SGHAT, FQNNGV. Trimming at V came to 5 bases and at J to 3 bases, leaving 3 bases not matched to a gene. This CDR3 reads CASSPGTGEETQYF. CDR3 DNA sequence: TGTGCCAGCAGCCCCGGGACAGGGGAAGAGACCCAGTACTTC.

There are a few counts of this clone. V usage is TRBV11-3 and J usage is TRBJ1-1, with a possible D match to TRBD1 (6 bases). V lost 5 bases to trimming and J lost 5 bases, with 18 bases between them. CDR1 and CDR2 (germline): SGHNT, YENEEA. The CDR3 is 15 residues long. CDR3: CASSLGGGQRTEAFF. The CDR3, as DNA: TGTGCCAGCAGCCTCGGGGGGGGGCAGAGGACTGAAGCTTTCTTT.

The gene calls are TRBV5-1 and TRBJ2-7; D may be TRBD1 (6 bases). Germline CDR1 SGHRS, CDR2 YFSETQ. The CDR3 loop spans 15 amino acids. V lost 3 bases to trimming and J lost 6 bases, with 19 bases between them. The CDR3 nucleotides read TGCGCCAGCAGCTATCCCGGGACACGGAGTGGCGAGCAGTACTTC. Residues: CASSYPGTRSGEQYF.

CDR3 DNA: TGTGCCAGCAGCTTAGAGGGTGAGCGGACCGGGGTCTTCGCCACAGATACGCAGTATTTT. Translated, it gives CASSLEGERTGVFATDTQYF. The rearrangement joins TRBV11-2 to TRBJ2-3, with a possible D match to TRBD2 (5 bases). CDR1 SGHAT and CDR2 FQNNGV come from the germline V gene. The V end was cut by 0 bases, the J end by 2 bases, with 24 bases between. There are 20 residues in the CDR3.

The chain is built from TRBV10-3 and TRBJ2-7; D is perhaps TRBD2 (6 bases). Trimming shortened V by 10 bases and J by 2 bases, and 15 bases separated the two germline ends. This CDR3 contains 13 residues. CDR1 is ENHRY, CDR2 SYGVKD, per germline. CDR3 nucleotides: TGTGCCACCCAGGAGGGGCAGACCTACGAGCAGTACTTC. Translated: CATQEGQTYEQYF.

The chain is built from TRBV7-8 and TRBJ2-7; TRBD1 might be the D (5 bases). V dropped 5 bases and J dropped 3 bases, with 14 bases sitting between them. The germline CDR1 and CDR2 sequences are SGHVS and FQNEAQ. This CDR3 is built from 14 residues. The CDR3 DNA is TGTGCCAGCAGCCTCTACGGACACGGCTACGAGCAGTACTTC. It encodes CASSLYGHGYEQYF.

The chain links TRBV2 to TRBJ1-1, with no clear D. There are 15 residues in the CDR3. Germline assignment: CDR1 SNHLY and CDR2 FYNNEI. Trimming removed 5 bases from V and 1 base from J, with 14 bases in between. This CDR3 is CASSSLHLGNTEAFF. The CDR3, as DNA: TGTGCCAGCAGTAGTCTTCATCTCGGGAACACTGAAGCTTTCTTT.

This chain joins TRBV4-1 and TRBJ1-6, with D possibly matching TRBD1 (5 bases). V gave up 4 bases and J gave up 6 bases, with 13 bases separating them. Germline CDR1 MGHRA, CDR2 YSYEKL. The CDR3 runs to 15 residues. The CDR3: CASSPWGGPNSPLHF. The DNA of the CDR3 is TGCGCCAGCAGCCCGTGGGGCGGGCCTAATTCACCCCTCCACTTT.

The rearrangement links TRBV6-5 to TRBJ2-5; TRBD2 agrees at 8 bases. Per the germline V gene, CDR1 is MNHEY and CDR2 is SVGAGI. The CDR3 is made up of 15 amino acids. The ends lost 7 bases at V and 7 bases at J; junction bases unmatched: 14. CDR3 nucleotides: TGTGCCAGCAACTCCGCGGGGGGCACCCGGTGGACCCAGTACTTC. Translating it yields CASNSAGGTRWTQYF.

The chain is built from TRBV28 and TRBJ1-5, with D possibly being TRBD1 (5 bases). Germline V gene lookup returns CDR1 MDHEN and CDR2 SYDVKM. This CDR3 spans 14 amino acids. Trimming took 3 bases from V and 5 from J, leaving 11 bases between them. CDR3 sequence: CASSLGVIHQPQHF. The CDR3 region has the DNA TGTGCCAGCAGTTTGGGGGTAATCCATCAGCCCCAGCATTTT.

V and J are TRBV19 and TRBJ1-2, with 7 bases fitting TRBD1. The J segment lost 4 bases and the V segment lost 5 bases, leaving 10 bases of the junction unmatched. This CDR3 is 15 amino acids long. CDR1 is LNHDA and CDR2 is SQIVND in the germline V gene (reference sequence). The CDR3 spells CASSPPTGVGYGYTF. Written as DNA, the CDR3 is TGTGCCAGTAGTCCCCCTACAGGGGTCGGCTATGGCTACACCTTC.

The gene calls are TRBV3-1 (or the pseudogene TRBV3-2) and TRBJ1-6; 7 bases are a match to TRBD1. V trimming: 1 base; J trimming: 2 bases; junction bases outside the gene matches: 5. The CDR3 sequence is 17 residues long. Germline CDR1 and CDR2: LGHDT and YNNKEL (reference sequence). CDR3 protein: CASSQGPQGPYNSPLHF. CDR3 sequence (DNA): TGTGCCAGCAGCCAAGGCCCACAGGGGCCCTATAATTCACCCCTCCACTTT.

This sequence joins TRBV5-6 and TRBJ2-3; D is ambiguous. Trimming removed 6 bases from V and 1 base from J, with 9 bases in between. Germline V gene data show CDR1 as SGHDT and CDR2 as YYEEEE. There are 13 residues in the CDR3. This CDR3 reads CASMFQGTDTQYF. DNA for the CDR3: TGTGCCAGCATGTTTCAGGGCACAGATACGCAGTATTTT.

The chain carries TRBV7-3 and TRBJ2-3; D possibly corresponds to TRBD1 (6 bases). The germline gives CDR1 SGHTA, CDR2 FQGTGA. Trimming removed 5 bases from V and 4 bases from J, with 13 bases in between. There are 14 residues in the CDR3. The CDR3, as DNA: TGTGCCAGCAGCCTCGTAGGGGGTGCAGATACGCAGTATTTT. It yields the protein CASSLVGGADTQYF.

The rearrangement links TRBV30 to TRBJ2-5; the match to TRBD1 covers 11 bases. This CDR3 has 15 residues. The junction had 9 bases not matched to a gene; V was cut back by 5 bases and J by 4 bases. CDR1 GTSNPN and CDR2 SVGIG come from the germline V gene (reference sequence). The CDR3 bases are TGTGCCTGGGAAAAAGGACAGGGGGCAAGAGAGACCCAGTACTTC. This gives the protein CAWEKGQGARETQYF.

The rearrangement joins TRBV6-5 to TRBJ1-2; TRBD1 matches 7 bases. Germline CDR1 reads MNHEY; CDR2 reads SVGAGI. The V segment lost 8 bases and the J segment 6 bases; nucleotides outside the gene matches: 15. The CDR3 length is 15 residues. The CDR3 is CASSNIVRRGHGYTF. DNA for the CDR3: TGTGCCAGCTCAAACATAGTGCGTAGGGGGCATGGCTACACCTTC.

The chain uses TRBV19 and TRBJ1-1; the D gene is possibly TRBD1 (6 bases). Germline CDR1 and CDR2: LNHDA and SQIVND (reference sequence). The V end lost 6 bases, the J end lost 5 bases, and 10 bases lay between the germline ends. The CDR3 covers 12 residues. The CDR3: CASRRGGTEAFF. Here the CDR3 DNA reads TGTGCCAGTAGGCGAGGGGGGACTGAAGCTTTCTTT.

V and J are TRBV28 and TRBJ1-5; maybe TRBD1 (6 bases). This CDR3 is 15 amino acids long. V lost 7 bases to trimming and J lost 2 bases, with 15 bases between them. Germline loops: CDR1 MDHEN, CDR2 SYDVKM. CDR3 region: CASTPEGGGNQPQHF. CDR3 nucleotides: TGTGCCAGCACCCCCGAGGGGGGAGGCAATCAGCCCCAGCATTTT.

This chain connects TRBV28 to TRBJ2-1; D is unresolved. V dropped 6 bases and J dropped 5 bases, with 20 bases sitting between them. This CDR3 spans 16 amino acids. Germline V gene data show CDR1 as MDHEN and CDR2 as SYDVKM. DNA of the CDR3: TGTGCCAGCAGCGCAAGCTTATTTGGACCCAACAATGAGCAGTTCTTC. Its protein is CASSASLFGPNNEQFF.

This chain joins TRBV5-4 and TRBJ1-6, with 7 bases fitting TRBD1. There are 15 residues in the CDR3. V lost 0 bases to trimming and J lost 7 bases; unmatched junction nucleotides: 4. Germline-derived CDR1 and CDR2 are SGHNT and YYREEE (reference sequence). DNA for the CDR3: TGTGCCAGCAGCTTGGCAGGGACAGACAATTCACCCCTCCACTTT. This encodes CASSLAGTDNSPLHF.

As DNA, the CDR3 is TGTGCCAGCAGCTTAGCCAACAGCGGGACAGGCAACACCGGGGAGCTGTTTTTT. Translation: CASSLANSGTGNTGELFF. The chain links TRBV7-6 to TRBJ2-2, with D possibly TRBD1 on 8 matching bases. Deletions cut 0 bases from V and 2 bases from J, with 16 bases between. Germline assignment: CDR1 SGHVS and CDR2 FNYEAQ. The CDR3 loop spans 18 amino acids.

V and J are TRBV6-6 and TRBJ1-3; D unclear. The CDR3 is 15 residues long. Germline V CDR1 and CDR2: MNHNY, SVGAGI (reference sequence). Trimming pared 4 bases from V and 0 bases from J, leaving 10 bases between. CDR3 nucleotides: TGTGCCAGCAGTTTCCAGCGGGGCTCTGGAAACACCATATATTTT. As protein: CASSFQRGSGNTIYF.

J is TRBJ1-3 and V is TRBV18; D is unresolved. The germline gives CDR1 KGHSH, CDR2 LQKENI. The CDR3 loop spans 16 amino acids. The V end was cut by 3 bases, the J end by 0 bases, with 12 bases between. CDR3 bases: TGTGCCAGCTCACCCCTGGCGGGCGACTCTGGAAACACCATATATTTT. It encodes CASSPLAGDSGNTIYF. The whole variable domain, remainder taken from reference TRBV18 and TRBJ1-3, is NAGVMQNPRHLVRRRGQEARLRCSPMKGHSHVYWYRQLPEEGLKFMVYLQKENIIDESGMPKERFSAEFPKEGPSILRIQQVVRGDSAAYFCASSPLAGDSGNTIYFGEGSWLTVV.

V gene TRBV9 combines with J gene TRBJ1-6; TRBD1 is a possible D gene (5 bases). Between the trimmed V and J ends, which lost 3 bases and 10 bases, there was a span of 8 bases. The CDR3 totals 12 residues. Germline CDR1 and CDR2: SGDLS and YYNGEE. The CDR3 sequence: CASSGRDSPLHF. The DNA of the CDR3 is TGTGCCAGCAGCGGCAGGGACTCACCCCTCCACTTT.